What follows are 27 T cell receptor beta chains derived from one specimen sequenced in a study of blood T cell repertoires in COVID-19. Profiling relied on immunoSEQ multiplex PCR, and the TCRdb table lists in-frame clones only, not all of them. The sample consists of 110,000 to 150,000 clones, 84% of them appearing once. The material sequenced was peripheral blood. The receptors were sampled from a woman older than 75 in a cohort sampled during active or convalescent COVID-19.

This clone was counted between two and nine times. The chain carries TRBV5-1 and TRBJ2-1; TRBD2 agrees at 14 bases. CDR1 and CDR2 from the germline V gene are SGHRS and YFSETQ. This CDR3 region has 15 residues. J was trimmed by 6 bases and V by 9 bases; bases with no gene match: 8. The DNA for the CDR3 is TGCGCCACCCCGAGGACTAGCGGGGGGCCCAATGAGCAGTTCTTC. This translates into CATPRTSGGPNEQFF.

V usage is TRBV6-1 and J usage is TRBJ2-1, with 12 bases that match TRBD2. V shed 1 base, J shed 7 bases, and the junction held 8 bases outside the gene matches. In germline, CDR1 is MNHNS, CDR2 SASEGT. The length of the CDR3 is 17 residues. The CDR3 DNA reads TGTGCCAGCAGTGAAGGGGCCACTAGCGGGGGGAGGAATGAGCAGTTCTTC. Translation: CASSEGATSGGRNEQFF.

The V and J genes are TRBV6-5 and TRBJ1-6, with 7 bases that match TRBD1. After removal of 6 bases from V and 3 bases from J, the junction contained 2 bases not matched to a gene. In germline, CDR1 is MNHEY, CDR2 SVGAGI. The CDR3 contains 14 residues. CDR3 coding DNA: TGTGCCAGCAGACGACAGGGCTATAATTCACCCCTCCACTTT. The encoded protein is CASRRQGYNSPLHF.

This chain joins TRBV5-4 and TRBJ2-2; 11 bases are a match to TRBD1. J lost 6 bases, V lost 4 bases, and 8 bases had no gene match. The length of the CDR3 is 16 residues. Germline CDR1 SGHNT, CDR2 YYREEE (reference sequence). This CDR3 is CASSKTGTGGAGELFF. The CDR3 coding sequence is TGTGCCAGCAGCAAAACCGGGACAGGGGGAGCCGGGGAGCTGTTTTTT.

This clone was found a few times. V and J are TRBV27 and TRBJ2-4, with 7 bases that match TRBD1. V trimming: 5 bases; J trimming: 6 bases; junction bases outside the gene matches: 7. The CDR3 contains 14 residues. CDR1 is MNHEY and CDR2 is SMNVEV in the germline V gene (reference sequence). CDR3 residues: CASSPGTVGNIQYF. Written as DNA, the CDR3 is TGTGCCAGCAGTCCGGGGACAGTGGGAAACATTCAGTACTTC.

This chain uses TRBV3-1 (or the pseudogene TRBV3-2) with TRBJ1-6; D gene unclear. The V end was cut by 7 bases, the J end by 0 bases, with 16 bases between. Germline V gene data show CDR1 as LGHDT and CDR2 as YNNKEL (reference sequence). The CDR3 sequence is 17 residues long. CDR3: CASTQPPGSSYNSPLHF. The CDR3 nucleotides are TGTGCCAGCACCCAGCCTCCGGGGAGCTCCTATAATTCACCCCTCCACTTT.

The chain has TRBV7-2 and TRBJ2-7; D uncertain. The CDR3 has 16 residues. The V gene lost 1 base and the J gene lost 4 bases, with 17 bases spanning the gap. From germline, CDR1 is SGHTA and CDR2 FQGNSA. Here the CDR3 DNA reads TGTGCCAGCAGCTTAGTCTCCTCCCGAGTTGAGTACGAGCAGTACTTC. This codes for CASSLVSSRVEYEQYF.

This rearrangement joins TRBV6-6 to TRBJ1-2; possible D gene TRBD1, 5 bases. This CDR3 contains 12 residues. Germline lookup yields CDR1 MNHNY and CDR2 SVGAGI (reference sequence). V was clipped by 7 bases and J by 8 bases, with 14 bases between them. In nucleotides, the CDR3 is TGTGCCAGCAACAACGGGGGTTTCGGCTACACCTTC. As protein: CASNNGGFGYTF.

CDR3 DNA sequence: TGCGCCAGCAGCCAAGAACGGGGGGGGCCACCCTACGAGCAGTACTTC. This translates into CASSQERGGPPYEQYF. The chain links TRBV4-1 to TRBJ2-7; 8 nucleotides agree with TRBD2. The germline CDR1 and CDR2 sequences are MGHRA and YSYEKL. J was trimmed by 2 bases and V by 0 bases; bases with no gene match: 6. The CDR3 extends over 16 amino acids.

This clone was recorded once. This chain joins TRBV7-2 and TRBJ1-6; a possible D gene is TRBD1 (5 bases). Trimming pared 7 bases from V and 7 bases from J, leaving 14 bases between. The germline gives CDR1 SGHTA, CDR2 FQGNSA. This CDR3 is 14 amino acids long. The CDR3, as DNA: TGTGCCAGCACCCCGGGGGGGAGGAATTCACCCCTCCACTTT. This sequence encodes CASTPGGRNSPLHF.

This chain connects TRBV7-2 to TRBJ1-2; D is possibly TRBD1 (5 bases). The CDR3 sequence is 13 residues long. Per germline, CDR1 SGHTA and CDR2 FQGNSA. V was pared by 5 bases and J by 13 bases, with 20 bases between. The CDR3 reads CASSLFSGQGCTF. DNA of the CDR3: TGTGCCAGCAGCCTTTTCTCGGGCCAGGGTTGCACCTTC.

The chain employs TRBV28 and TRBJ2-7; possible D gene TRBD2, 5 bases. This CDR3 has 14 residues. Between the trimmed V and J ends, which lost 5 bases and 3 bases, there was a span of 14 bases. Germline values: CDR1 MDHEN, CDR2 SYDVKM. In DNA form, the CDR3 reads TGTGCCAGCAGTCCCATCGGTGAGGGCTACGAGCAGTACGTC. Its protein product is CASSPIGEGYEQYV.

This chain connects TRBV2 to TRBJ1-2, with no clear D. Germline-derived CDR1 and CDR2 are SNHLY and FYNNEI. V gave up 6 bases and J gave up 7 bases, with 12 bases separating them. CDR3 length: 12 residues. The CDR3 DNA sequence: TGTGCCAGCAGGGGTTTGGAGGCTGGCTACACCTTC. It specifies CASRGLEAGYTF.

This sequence joins TRBV6-6 and TRBJ2-2; 8 bases agree with TRBD1. There are 15 residues in the CDR3. Germline CDR1 and CDR2: MNHNY and SVGAGI (reference sequence). V trimming: 6 bases; J trimming: 2 bases; junction bases outside the gene matches: 5. Here the CDR3 DNA reads TGTGCCAGCAGCAACAGGGGGTCCAACACCGGGGAGCTGTTTTTT. It yields the protein CASSNRGSNTGELFF.

The chain couples TRBV10-3 to TRBJ2-3, with D perhaps TRBD2 (5 bases). This CDR3 is built from 13 residues. CDR1 ENHRY and CDR2 SYGVKD come from the germline V gene. V dropped 7 bases and J dropped 0 bases, with 8 bases sitting between them. CDR3 amino acids: CAITDWSTDTQYF. CDR3 in DNA: TGTGCCATCACGGACTGGAGCACAGATACGCAGTATTTT.

This sequence joins TRBV5-6 and TRBJ2-3; 9 bases line up with TRBD1. Germline V gene lookup returns CDR1 SGHDT and CDR2 YYEEEE. V shed 4 bases, J shed 13 bases, and the junction held 7 bases outside the gene matches. This CDR3 has 12 amino acids. CDR3 coding DNA: TGTGCCAGCAGCAGAGGGACAGGGCTAAAGTATTTT. Protein sequence: CASSRGTGLKYF.

The chain couples TRBV28 to TRBJ1-3; D gene ambiguous. V lost 6 bases to trimming and J lost 2 bases, with 5 bases between them. The CDR3 extends over 12 amino acids. Germline CDR1 and CDR2: MDHEN and SYDVKM. In DNA form, the CDR3 reads TGTGCCAGCAGGAGGGCTGGAAACACCATATATTTT. This sequence encodes CASRRAGNTIYF.

The CDR3 sequence is CASSHRGLGEAFF. In DNA form, the CDR3 reads TGTGCCAGCAGTCACAGGGGTTTAGGTGAAGCTTTCTTT. This sequence joins TRBV11-2 and TRBJ1-1, with TRBD1 matching 7 bases. Per germline, CDR1 SGHAT and CDR2 FQNNGV. CDR3 length: 13 residues. Germline trimming cut 6 bases from V and 7 bases from J; bases unmatched to any gene: 8. Together with reference TRBV11-2 and TRBJ1-1, the CDR3 gives the full variable domain: EAGVAQSPRYKIIEKRQSVAFWCNPISGHATLYWYQQILGQGPKLLIQFQNNGVVDDSQLPKDRFSAERLKGVDSTLKIQPAKLEDSAVYLCASSHRGLGEAFFGQGTRLTVV.

The genes are TRBV5-5 and TRBJ2-1; the D is unclear. V lost 2 bases and J lost 8, with 11 bases in between. The germline gives CDR1 SGHKS, CDR2 YYEKEE (reference sequence). The length of the CDR3 is 13 residues. CDR3 in DNA: TGTGCCAGCAGCTTATATCCCGACTATGAGCAGTTCTTC. Translated, it gives CASSLYPDYEQFF.

The chain couples TRBV6-5 to TRBJ1-1; the D is unclear. This CDR3 is built from 10 residues. V lost 6 bases and J 12 bases, leaving 11 bases between the germline ends. The germline V gene has CDR1 MNHEY and CDR2 SVGAGI. The CDR3 region has the DNA TGTGCCAGCAGGAGAGGGAGAACTTTCTTT. Its translation: CASRRGRTFF.

This chain connects TRBV5-4 to TRBJ2-2, with a possible D match to TRBD1 (5 bases). The CDR3 runs 16 residues. Germline lookup yields CDR1 SGHNT and CDR2 YYREEE (reference sequence). V lost 1 base and J lost 0, with 10 bases in between. Here the CDR3 DNA reads TGTGCCAGCAGCTTGCTGGGGCAGTCGAACACCGGGGAGCTGTTTTTT. Translation gives CASSLLGQSNTGELFF.

This CDR3 is CAIREDRGHPNQPQHF. As DNA, the CDR3 is TGTGCCATCAGGGAGGACAGGGGCCACCCCAATCAGCCCCAGCATTTT. This chain connects TRBV10-3 to TRBJ1-5, with 9 bases lining up with TRBD1. After removal of 6 bases from V and 3 bases from J, the junction contained 9 bases not matched to a gene. The CDR3 length is 16 residues. The germline gives CDR1 ENHRY, CDR2 SYGVKD.

The V gene is TRBV11-1, the J gene TRBJ1-1; D perhaps matches TRBD1 (5 bases). Germline lookup yields CDR1 SGHAT and CDR2 FQDESV (reference sequence). V lost 3 bases, J lost 6 bases, and 17 bases lay in between. The CDR3 consists of 15 residues. CDR3 sequence: CASSFRSGGIAEAFF. CDR3 nucleotide sequence: TGTGCCAGCAGCTTTAGATCCGGGGGGATCGCTGAAGCTTTCTTT.

This clone was observed a few times. The V call is TRBV4-1, the J call TRBJ2-2; TRBD2 agrees at 11 bases. V was pared by 5 bases and J by 3 bases, with 14 bases of the junction left unmatched. There are 19 residues in the CDR3. CDR1 is MGHRA and CDR2 is YSYEKL in the germline V gene. The CDR3 DNA follows: TGCGCCAGCAGCGAATGGAGTCTTAGCGGGGGGGCCTACACCGGGGAGCTGTTTTTT. Translating it yields CASSEWSLSGGAYTGELFF.

This clone came up a few times. The chain is built from TRBV7-3 and TRBJ2-1; 7 positions match TRBD2. The CDR3 is 16 residues long. J gave up 4 bases and V 1 base, and 7 bases lay outside the gene matches. Germline CDR1 is SGHTA and CDR2 is FQGTGA. The CDR3 DNA follows: TGTGCCAGCAGCTTAAGGGGGGGTTCGACGTACAATGAGCAGTTCTTC. Its protein is CASSLRGGSTYNEQFF.

The gene calls are TRBV7-6 and TRBJ1-6; the D is unclear. This CDR3 region has 15 residues. Germline CDR1 and CDR2: SGHVS and FNYEAQ. Trimming stripped 1 base from V and 7 bases from J, with 11 bases between. CDR3 protein: CASSLDYSQNSPLHF. CDR3 in DNA: TGTGCCAGCAGCTTAGATTACAGCCAGAATTCACCCCTCCACTTT.

The chain uses TRBV5-1 and TRBJ2-7, with D maybe TRBD1 (6 bases). The CDR3 consists of 15 residues. Trimming took off 4 bases at V and 4 bases at J, with 18 bases between the two ends. Germline CDR1 and CDR2: SGHRS and YFSETQ. The CDR3 is CASSPARGPQYEQYF. The CDR3 nucleotides read TGCGCCAGCAGCCCCGCCAGGGGTCCCCAATACGAGCAGTACTTC.